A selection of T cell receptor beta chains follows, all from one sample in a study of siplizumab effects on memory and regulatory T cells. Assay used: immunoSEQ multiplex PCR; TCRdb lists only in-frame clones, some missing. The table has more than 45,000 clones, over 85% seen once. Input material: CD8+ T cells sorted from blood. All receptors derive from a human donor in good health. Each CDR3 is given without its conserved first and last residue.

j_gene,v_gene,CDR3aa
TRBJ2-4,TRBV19,ARITSGRVLAKNIQY
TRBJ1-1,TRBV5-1,ASSWDRSGGTEAF
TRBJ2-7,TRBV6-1,ASSEFDYYEQY
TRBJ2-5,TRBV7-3,ASSPGLAGKETQY
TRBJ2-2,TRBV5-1,ASSLSGVGELF
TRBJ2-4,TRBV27,ASSPAGLAGGGKNIQY
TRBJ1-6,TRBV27,ASSLLNNSPLH
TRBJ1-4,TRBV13,ASSLGQGGGGEKLF
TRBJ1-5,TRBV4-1,ASSSGGVSNQPQH
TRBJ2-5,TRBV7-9,ASSPLAGGKETQY
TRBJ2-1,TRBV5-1,ASSPPGGEQF
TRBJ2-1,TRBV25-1,ASKGQGYDEQF
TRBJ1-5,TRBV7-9,ASSFGEVQPQH
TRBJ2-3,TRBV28,ASSYGTSGSLPPTDTQY
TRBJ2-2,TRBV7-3,ASSLKGAGELF
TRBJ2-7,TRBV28,ASSLGLAGGGYEQY
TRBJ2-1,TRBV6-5,ASSYSRTAYNEQF
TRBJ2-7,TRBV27,ASSLGTLYEQY
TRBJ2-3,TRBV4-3,ASSQDSGQLSTDTQY
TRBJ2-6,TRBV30,AWSIGTSGANVLT
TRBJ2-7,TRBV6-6,ASSLTGLLSSYEQY
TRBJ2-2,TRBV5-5,ASRSGANTGELF
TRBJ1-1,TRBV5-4,ASSWTGGSEAF
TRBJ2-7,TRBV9,ASSVDPTVTYEQY
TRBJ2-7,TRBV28,ASSLAPSGRVTYEQY
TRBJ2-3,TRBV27,ASSPRTDTQY
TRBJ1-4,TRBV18,ASSAGFGTNEKLF
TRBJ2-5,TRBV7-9,ASSPDRLPGGETQY
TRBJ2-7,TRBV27,ASSFLSGLHSYEQY
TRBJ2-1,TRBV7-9,ASSSPRQRGNEQF
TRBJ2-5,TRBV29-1,SAPGLAGPEIQY
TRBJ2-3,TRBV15,ATSRSWTSGSTDTQY
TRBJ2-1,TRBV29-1,SVEGAGYNEQF
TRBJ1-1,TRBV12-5,ASGFAGNTEAF
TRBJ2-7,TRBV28,ASSLRDSSYEQY
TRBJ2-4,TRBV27,ASSLDRNIQY
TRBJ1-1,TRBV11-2,ASSPRWMNTEAF
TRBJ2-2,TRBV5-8,ASSLDRVAGELF
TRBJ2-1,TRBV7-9,ASSLVGAGDNEQF
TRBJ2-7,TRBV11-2,ASSRTIRTGKGYEQY
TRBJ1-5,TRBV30,AWSVSSRNQPQH
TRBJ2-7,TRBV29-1,SVEGAADSSYEQY
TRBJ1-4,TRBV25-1,ASSATATTNEKLF
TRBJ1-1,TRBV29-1,SVNRMGDPEAF